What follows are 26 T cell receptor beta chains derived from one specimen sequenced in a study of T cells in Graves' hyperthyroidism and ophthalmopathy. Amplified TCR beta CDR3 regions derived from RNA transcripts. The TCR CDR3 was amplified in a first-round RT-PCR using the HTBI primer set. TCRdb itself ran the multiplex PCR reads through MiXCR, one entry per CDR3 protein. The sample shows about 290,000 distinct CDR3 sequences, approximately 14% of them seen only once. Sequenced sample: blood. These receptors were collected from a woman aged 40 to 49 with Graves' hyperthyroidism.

CDR3 sequence (DNA): TGTGCCAGCAGTTTCGACAGTCCCCATAATTACAATGAGCAGTTCTTC. Translated, it gives CASSFDSPHNYNEQFF. The rearrangement links TRBV28 to TRBJ2-1, with a tentative D call TRBD1 (5 bases). The CDR3 consists of 16 residues. V lost 3 bases and J lost 4, with 16 bases in between. The germline gives CDR1 MDHEN, CDR2 SYDVKM.

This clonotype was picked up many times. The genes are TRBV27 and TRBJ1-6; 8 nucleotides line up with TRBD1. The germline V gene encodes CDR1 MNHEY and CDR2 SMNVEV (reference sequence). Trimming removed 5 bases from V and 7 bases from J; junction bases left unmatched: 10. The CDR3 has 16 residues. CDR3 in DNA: TGTGCCAGCAGTCCCTCCGGACAGGGTTTCAATTCACCCCTCCACTTT. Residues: CASSPSGQGFNSPLHF.

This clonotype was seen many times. CDR3 residues: CASSLVTGGSPLHF. The DNA of the CDR3 is TGTGCCAGCAGCTTAGTCACCGGCGGCTCACCCCTCCACTTT. The rearrangement links TRBV7-2 to TRBJ1-6; D not certain. The CDR3 runs 14 residues. V shed 1 base and J shed 10 bases, with 11 bases lying between them. Germline lookup yields CDR1 SGHTA and CDR2 FQGNSA.

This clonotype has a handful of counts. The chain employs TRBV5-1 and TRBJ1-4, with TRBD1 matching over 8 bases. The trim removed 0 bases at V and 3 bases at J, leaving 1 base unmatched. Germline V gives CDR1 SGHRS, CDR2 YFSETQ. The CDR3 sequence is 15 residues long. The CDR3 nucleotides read TGCGCCAGCAGCTTGGCGGACAGGGCTAATGAAAAACTGTTTTTT. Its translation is CASSLADRANEKLFF.

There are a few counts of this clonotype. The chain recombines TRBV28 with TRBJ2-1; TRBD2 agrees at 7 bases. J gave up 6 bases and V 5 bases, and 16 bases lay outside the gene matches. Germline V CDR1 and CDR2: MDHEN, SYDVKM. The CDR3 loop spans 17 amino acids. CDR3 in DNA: TGTGCCAGCAGTGGGGGGGGGGGGGTCCAGACTACCAATGAGCAGTTCTTC. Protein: CASSGGGGVQTTNEQFF.

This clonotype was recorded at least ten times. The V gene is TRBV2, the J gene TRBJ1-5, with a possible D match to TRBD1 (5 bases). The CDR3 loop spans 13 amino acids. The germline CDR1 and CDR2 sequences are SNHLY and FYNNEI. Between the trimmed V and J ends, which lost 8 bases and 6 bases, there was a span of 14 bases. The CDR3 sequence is CASLGEVGQPQHF. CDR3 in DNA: TGTGCCAGCTTGGGGGAGGTGGGTCAGCCCCAGCATTTT.

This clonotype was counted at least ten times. CDR3 bases: TGTGCCACCAGTGATGCCAGGAAGGCCTCCTACGAGCAGTACTTC. This translates into CATSDARKASYEQYF. The chain is built from TRBV24-1 and TRBJ2-7; D remains ambiguous. Germline V gene lookup returns CDR1 KGHDR and CDR2 SFDVKD. Trimming took 3 bases from V and 0 from J, leaving 11 bases between them. The CDR3 consists of 15 residues.

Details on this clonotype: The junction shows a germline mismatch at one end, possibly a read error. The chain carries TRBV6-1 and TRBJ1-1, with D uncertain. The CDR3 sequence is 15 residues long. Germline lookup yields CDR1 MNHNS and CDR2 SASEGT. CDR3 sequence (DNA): TGTGCCAGCAGAGGCCCGGGAGTGGGGAACACTGAAGCTCTCTTT. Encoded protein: CASRGPGVGNTEALF.

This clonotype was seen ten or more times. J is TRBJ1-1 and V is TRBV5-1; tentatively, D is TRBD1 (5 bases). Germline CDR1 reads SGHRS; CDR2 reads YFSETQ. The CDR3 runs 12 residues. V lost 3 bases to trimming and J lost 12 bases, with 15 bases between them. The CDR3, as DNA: TGCGCCAGCAGCTACGATCAGGGTTCGACTTTCTTT. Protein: CASSYDQGSTFF.

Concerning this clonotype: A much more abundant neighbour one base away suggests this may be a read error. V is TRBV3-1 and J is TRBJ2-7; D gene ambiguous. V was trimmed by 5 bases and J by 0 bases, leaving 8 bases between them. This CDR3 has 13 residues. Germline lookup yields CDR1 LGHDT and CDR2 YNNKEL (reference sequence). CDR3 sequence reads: CASSGEISYEQYF. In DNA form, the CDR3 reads TGTGCCAGCAGCGGCGAGATCTCCTACGAGCAGTACTTC.

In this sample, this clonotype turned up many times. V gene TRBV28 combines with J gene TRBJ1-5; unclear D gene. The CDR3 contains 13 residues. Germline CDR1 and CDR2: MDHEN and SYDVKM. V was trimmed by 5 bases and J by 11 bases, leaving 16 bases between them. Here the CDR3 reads CASSDFSAGAQHF. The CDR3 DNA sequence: TGTGCCAGCAGTGATTTTTCTGCGGGAGCCCAGCATTTT.

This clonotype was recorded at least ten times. The CDR3 loop is CASSRQGSKFF. The CDR3 coding sequence is TGTGCCAGCAGTCGACAGGGGTCAAAGTTCTTC. This chain connects TRBV12-3 or TRBV12-4 to TRBJ2-1; TRBD1 agrees at 8 bases. The CDR3 has 11 amino acids. The V segment lost 5 bases and the J segment 14 bases; nucleotides outside the gene matches: 5.

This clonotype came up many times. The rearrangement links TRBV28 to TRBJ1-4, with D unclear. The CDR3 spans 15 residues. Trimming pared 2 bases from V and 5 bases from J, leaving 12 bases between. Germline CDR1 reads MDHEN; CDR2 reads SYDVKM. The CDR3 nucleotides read TGTGCCAGCAGTTTAGGGCTCCCCGGAAATGAAAAACTGTTTTTT. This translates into CASSLGLPGNEKLFF. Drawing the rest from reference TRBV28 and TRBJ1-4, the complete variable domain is DVKVTQSSRYLVKRTGEKVFLECVQDMDHENMFWYRQDPGLGLRLIYFSYDVKMKEKGDIPEGYSVSREKKERFSLILESASTNQTSMYLCASSLGLPGNEKLFFGSGTQLSVL.

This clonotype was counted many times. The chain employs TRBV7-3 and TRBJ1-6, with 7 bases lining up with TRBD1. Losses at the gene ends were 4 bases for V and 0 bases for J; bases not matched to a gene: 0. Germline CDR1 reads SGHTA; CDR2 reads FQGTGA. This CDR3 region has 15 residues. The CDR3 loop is CASSWDSSYNSPLHF. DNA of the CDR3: TGTGCCAGCAGCTGGGACAGCTCCTATAATTCACCCCTCCACTTT.

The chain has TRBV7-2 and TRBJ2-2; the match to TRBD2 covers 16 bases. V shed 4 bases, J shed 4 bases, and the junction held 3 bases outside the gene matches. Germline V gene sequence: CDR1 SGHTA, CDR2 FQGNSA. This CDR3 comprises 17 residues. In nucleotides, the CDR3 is TGTGCCAGCAGCTGGGGACTAGCGGGAGGGGGCACCGGGGAGCTGTTTTTT. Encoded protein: CASSWGLAGGGTGELFF.

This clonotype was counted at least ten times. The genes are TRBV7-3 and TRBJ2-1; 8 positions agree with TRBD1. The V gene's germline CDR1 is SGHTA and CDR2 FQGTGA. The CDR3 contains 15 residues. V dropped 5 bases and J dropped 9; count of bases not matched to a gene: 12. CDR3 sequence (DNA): TGTGCCAGCAGCCCCCGGCGGACAGGGTTCGGTGAGCAGTTCTTC. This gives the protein CASSPRRTGFGEQFF.

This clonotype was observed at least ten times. The chain's CDR3 is CATGQGRAFF. Written as DNA, the CDR3 is TGTGCCACGGGGCAGGGGCGAGCTTTCTTT. V usage is TRBV11-2 and J usage is TRBJ1-1, with D perhaps matching TRBD1 (6 bases). Trimming removed 10 bases at V and 10 bases at J, with 13 bases between. The CDR3 runs 10 residues. In germline, CDR1 is SGHAT, CDR2 FQNNGV.

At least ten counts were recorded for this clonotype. Here the CDR3 reads CASSFPSGAYNEQFF. The CDR3 bases are TGTGCCAGCAGCTTTCCTAGCGGGGCATACAATGAGCAGTTCTTC. This chain joins TRBV7-8 and TRBJ2-1; TRBD2 aligns across 9 bases. V shed 3 bases and J 4 bases; nucleotides not matched to a gene: 4. The CDR3 loop spans 15 amino acids. Germline CDR1 reads SGHVS; CDR2 reads FQNEAQ.

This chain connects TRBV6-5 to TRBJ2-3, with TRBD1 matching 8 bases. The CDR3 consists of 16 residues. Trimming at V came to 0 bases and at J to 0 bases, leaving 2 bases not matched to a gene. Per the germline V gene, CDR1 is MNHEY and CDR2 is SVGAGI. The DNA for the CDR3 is TGTGCCAGCAGTTACTCCCAGGGGGCTAGCACAGATACGCAGTATTTT. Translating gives CASSYSQGASTDTQYF.

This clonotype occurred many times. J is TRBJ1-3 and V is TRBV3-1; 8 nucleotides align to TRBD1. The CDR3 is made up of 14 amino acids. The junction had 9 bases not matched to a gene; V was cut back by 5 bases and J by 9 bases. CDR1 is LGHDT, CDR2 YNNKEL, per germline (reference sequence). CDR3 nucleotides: TGTGCCAGCAGCTCAGGACAGGGTCATACCACCATATATTTT. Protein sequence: CASSSGQGHTTIYF.

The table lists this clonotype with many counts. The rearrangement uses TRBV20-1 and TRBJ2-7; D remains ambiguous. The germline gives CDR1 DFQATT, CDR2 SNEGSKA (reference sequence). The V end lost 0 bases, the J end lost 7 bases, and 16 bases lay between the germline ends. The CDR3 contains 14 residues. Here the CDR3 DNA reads TGCAGTGCTAGAGATCAAAGGAGCGTAGGGGAGCAGTACTTC. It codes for CSARDQRSVGEQYF.

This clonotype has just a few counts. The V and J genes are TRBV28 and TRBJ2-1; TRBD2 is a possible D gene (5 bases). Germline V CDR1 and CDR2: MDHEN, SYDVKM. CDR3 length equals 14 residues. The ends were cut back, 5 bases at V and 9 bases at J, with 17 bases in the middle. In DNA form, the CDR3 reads TGTGCCAGCAGTCCTACGGACTGGAAAGGTGAGCAGTTCTTC. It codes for CASSPTDWKGEQFF.

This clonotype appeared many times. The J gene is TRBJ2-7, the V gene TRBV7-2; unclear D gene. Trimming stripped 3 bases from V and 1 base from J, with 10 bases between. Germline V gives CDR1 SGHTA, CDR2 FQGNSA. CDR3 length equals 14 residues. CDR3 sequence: CASSFHGASYEQYF. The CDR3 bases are TGTGCCAGCAGCTTTCATGGCGCTTCCTACGAGCAGTACTTC.

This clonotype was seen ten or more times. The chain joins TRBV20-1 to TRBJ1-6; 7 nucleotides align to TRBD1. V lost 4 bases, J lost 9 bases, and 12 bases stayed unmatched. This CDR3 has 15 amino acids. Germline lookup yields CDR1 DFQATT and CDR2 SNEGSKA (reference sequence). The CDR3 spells CSAITGEELISPLHF. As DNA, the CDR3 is TGCAGTGCTATTACAGGGGAAGAGTTGATTTCACCCCTCCACTTT.

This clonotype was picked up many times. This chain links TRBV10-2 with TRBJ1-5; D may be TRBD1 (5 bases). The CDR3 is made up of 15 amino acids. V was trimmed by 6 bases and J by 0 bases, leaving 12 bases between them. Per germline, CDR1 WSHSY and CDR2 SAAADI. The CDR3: CASSPDSYSNQPQHF. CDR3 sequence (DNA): TGCGCCAGCAGCCCCGACAGCTATAGCAATCAGCCCCAGCATTTT.

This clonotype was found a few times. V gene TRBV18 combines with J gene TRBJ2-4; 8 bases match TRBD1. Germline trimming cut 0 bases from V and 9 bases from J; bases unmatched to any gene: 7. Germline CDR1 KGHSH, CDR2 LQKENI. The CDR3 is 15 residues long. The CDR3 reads CASSPPDRDRSIQYF. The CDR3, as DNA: TGTGCCAGCTCACCACCGGACAGGGATAGGAGCATTCAGTACTTC.